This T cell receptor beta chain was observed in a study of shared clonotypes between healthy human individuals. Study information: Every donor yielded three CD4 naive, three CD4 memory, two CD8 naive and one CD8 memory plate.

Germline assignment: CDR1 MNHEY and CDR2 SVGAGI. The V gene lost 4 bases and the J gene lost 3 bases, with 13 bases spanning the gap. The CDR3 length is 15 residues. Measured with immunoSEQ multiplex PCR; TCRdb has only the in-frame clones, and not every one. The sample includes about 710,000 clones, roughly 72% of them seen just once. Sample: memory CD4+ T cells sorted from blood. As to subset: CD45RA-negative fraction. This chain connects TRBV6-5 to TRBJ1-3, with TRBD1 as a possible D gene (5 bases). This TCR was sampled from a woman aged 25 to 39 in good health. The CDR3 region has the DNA TGTGCCAGCAGTTCTTTGTCCCAGGGTGGAAACACCATATATTTT. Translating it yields CASSSLSQGGNTIYF.